This entry describes one T cell receptor (beta chain). Its target is unknown. Germline CDR1 reads MNHNY; CDR2 reads SVGAGI (reference sequence). The CDR3 is 16 amino acids. The V segment lost 5 bases and the J segment 4 bases; nucleotides outside the gene matches: 8. The primer mix had 60 Vbeta and 13 Jbeta primers. TCRdb's copy holds only in-frame clones and misses some; the assay was immunoSEQ multiplex PCR. The sample lists roughly 180,000 clones; around three quarters were seen once. The sample belongs to a study of cytomegalovirus exposure and HLA in healthy donors. Findings and caveats of the study: Sequencing likely produced, as an artifact, a cluster of highly shared sequence variants.

The material sequenced was PBMCs. V usage is TRBV6-6 and J usage is TRBJ1-5; 10 nucleotides line up with TRBD1. This receptor was identified in a woman in her thirties in good health and CMV-seronegative. CDR3 nucleotides: TGTGCCAGCAGTCAACCCCGGACAGGGGGGAATCAGCCCCAGCATTTT. This encodes CASSQPRTGGNQPQHF.